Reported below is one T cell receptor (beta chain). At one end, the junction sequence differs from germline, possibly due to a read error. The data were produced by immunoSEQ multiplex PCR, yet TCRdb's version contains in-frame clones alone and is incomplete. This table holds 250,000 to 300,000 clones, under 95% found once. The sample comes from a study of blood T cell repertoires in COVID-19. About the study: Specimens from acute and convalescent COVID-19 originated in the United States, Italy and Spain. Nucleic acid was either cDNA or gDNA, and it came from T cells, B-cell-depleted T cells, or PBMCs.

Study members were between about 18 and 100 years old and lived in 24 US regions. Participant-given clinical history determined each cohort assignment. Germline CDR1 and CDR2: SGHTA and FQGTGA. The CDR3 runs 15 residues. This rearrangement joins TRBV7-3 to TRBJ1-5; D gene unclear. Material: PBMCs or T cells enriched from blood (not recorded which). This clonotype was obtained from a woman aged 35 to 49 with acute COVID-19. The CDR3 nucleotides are TGTGCCAGCAACTTAGAGCGCCGGGGCAATCAGCCCCAGCATTTT. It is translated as CASNLERRGNQPQHF.